One sample yielded the 32 T cell receptor beta chains listed below, sequenced in a study of beta chain features in type 1 diabetes. Reverse transcription of all isolated RNA meant that expressed TCRB transcripts were sequenced. The data were produced by immunoSEQ multiplex PCR, yet TCRdb's version contains in-frame clones alone and is incomplete. The data hold approximately 150,000 clones, with approximately 9.8% observed a single time. The sequenced sample consisted of central memory CD4+ T cells from blood. Every receptor here comes from a woman between 40 and 50 years old in good health.

This clone was recorded a few times. The rearrangement uses TRBV6-5 and TRBJ1-1, with D perhaps TRBD1 (5 bases). CDR1 is MNHEY, CDR2 SVGAGI, per germline. This CDR3 region has 14 residues. V gave up 8 bases and J gave up 4 bases, with 17 bases separating them. The CDR3 DNA reads as TGTGCCAGCTGGACGGTGGGGGGGGTCACTGAAGCTTTCTTT. Its protein is CASWTVGGVTEAFF.

The chain carries TRBV7-9 and TRBJ2-5; a weak D match, TRBD2 (7 bases). V was trimmed by 1 base and J by 5 bases, leaving 17 bases between them. This CDR3 has 16 amino acids. The germline CDR1 and CDR2 sequences are SEHNR and FQNEAQ (reference sequence). The CDR3 spells CASSLVRGGVLETQYF. The CDR3 nucleotides read TGTGCCAGCAGCTTAGTTCGCGGGGGCGTCTTGGAGACCCAGTACTTC.

This clone occurred a few times. V is TRBV5-4 and J is TRBJ2-1; the match to TRBD2 covers 7 bases. The trim removed 4 bases at V and 8 bases at J, leaving 18 bases unmatched. CDR1 and CDR2 from the germline V gene are SGHNT and YYREEE (reference sequence). The CDR3 is made up of 17 amino acids. Here the CDR3 reads CASSPNVRPGGRDEQFF. The CDR3 DNA follows: TGTGCCAGCAGCCCGAACGTGAGACCTGGGGGGAGGGATGAGCAGTTCTTC.

This clone has more than one count but fewer than ten. The rearrangement joins TRBV4-2 to TRBJ2-3; 8 nucleotides agree with TRBD2. This CDR3 has 17 residues. CDR1 is LGHNA, CDR2 YNFKEQ, per germline. Trimming took 1 base from V and 2 from J; bases not matched to a gene: 8. DNA of the CDR3: TGTGCCAGCAGCCAAGGTGACTCGGGGGGGGTCACAGATACGCAGTATTTT. Amino acids: CASSQGDSGGVTDTQYF.

This clone was seen repeatedly, ten times or more. This sequence joins TRBV6-5 and TRBJ1-4; D gene unclear. The CDR3 has 13 residues. Germline V gene lookup returns CDR1 MNHEY and CDR2 SVGAGI. V lost 0 bases and J 10 bases, leaving 9 bases between the germline ends. The DNA of the CDR3 is TGTGCCAGCAGTTACTCAGAGGGTGGAAAACTGTTTTTT. This encodes CASSYSEGGKLFF.

This clone was detected only a few times. The gene calls are TRBV5-6 and TRBJ2-7; possibly TRBD2 for D (5 bases). The CDR3 runs to 12 residues. Germline CDR1 SGHDT, CDR2 YYEEEE. V was trimmed by 4 bases and J by 6 bases, leaving 11 bases between them. The DNA of the CDR3 is TGTGCCAGCAGCCCCCTCCGGGGCGAGCAGTACTTC. It specifies CASSPLRGEQYF.

In this sample, this clone turned up a few times. The CDR3 spells CASSIRGSGYTF. The CDR3 DNA sequence: TGTGCCAGCAGCATCAGGGGCTCTGGCTACACCTTC. The V gene is TRBV7-2, the J gene TRBJ1-2; D might be TRBD1 (6 bases). The CDR3 contains 12 residues. Germline V lookup: CDR1 SGHTA, CDR2 FQGNSA. V was clipped by 5 bases and J by 7 bases, with 11 bases between them.

The J gene is TRBJ1-2, the V gene TRBV6-6, with TRBD1 as a possible D gene (6 bases). CDR1 MNHNY and CDR2 SVGAGI come from the germline V gene (reference sequence). The CDR3 runs 12 residues. V gave up 6 bases and J gave up 9 bases, with 14 bases separating them. The DNA for the CDR3 is TGTGCCAGCAGATACACCCAGGGGAGCTACACCTTC. Its protein is CASRYTQGSYTF.

The rearrangement joins TRBV4-3 to TRBJ1-1; D not resolved. The CDR3 runs 15 residues. V lost 0 bases to trimming and J lost 5 bases, with 13 bases between them. Germline V gives CDR1 LGHNA, CDR2 YSLEER. The CDR3 coding sequence is TGCGCCAGCAGCCAAGACGGGAGAGGCGGAACTGAAGCTTTCTTT. This sequence encodes CASSQDGRGGTEAFF.

This clone has more than one count but fewer than ten. The chain uses TRBV19 and TRBJ2-1, with TRBD2 identical over 10 bases. This CDR3 has 15 residues. The germline CDR1 and CDR2 sequences are LNHDA and SQIVND (reference sequence). J lost 9 bases, V lost 7 bases, and 12 bases had no gene match. The CDR3 DNA sequence: TGTGCCAGTACCCTCTTAAGCGGGGGGGCCGGTGAGCAGTTCTTC. Translating gives CASTLLSGGAGEQFF.

This clone was seen repeatedly, ten times or more. V usage is TRBV18 and J usage is TRBJ2-6, with 9 bases fitting TRBD1. Germline-derived CDR1 and CDR2 are KGHSH and LQKENI. Losses at the gene ends were 3 bases for V and 0 bases for J; bases not matched to a gene: 9. This CDR3 has 19 residues. CDR3 loop: CASSPPGQGRVSGANVLTF. The CDR3 DNA follows: TGTGCCAGCTCACCTCCCGGACAGGGGAGGGTCTCTGGGGCCAACGTCCTGACTTTC.

The gene calls are TRBV5-1 and TRBJ1-2; no clear D gene. This CDR3 contains 14 residues. V shed 1 base and J shed 7 bases, with 14 bases lying between them. Looked up from germline, CDR1 is SGHRS and CDR2 is YFSETQ. The CDR3 DNA follows: TGCGCCAGCAGCTTGCCCGAGGCCTCCGGTGGCTACACCTTC. Translating it yields CASSLPEASGGYTF.

The gene calls are TRBV7-9 and TRBJ1-1, with a possible D match to TRBD1 (6 bases). Germline CDR1 and CDR2: SEHNR and FQNEAQ (reference sequence). The V gene lost 6 bases and the J gene lost 4 bases, with 15 bases spanning the gap. The CDR3 is 14 amino acids. The CDR3 DNA sequence: TGTGCCAGCAGAGGGGGAGCAGGGACCACTGAAGCTTTCTTT. It codes for CASRGGAGTTEAFF.

This clone was seen only a few times. The rearrangement joins TRBV7-9 to TRBJ2-5; 9 bases align to TRBD2. The CDR3 is 15 amino acids. V gave up 3 bases and J gave up 6 bases; unmatched junction bases: 8. Germline assignment: CDR1 SEHNR and CDR2 FQNEAQ (reference sequence). DNA of the CDR3: TGTGCCAGCAGCTTCGATAGCGGGGGTTCCCAGACCCAGTACTTC. Residues: CASSFDSGGSQTQYF.

Many counts were recorded for this clone. V gene TRBV9 combines with J gene TRBJ2-3; D uncertain. The CDR3 loop spans 13 amino acids. Trimming took 0 bases from V and 9 from J, leaving 11 bases between them. Looked up from germline, CDR1 is SGDLS and CDR2 is YYNGEE. The CDR3 DNA reads TGTGCCAGCAGCGTAGAAGCATCCAGGACGCAGTATTTT. Amino acid sequence: CASSVEASRTQYF.

There are many counts of this clone. The chain has TRBV14 and TRBJ2-2, with a weak D call TRBD1 (5 bases). Trimming stripped 3 bases from V and 5 bases from J, with 10 bases between. CDR3 length: 14 amino acids. CDR1 and CDR2 from the germline V gene are SGHDN and FVKESK. CDR3 region: CASSQAGMTGELFF. CDR3 bases: TGTGCCAGCAGCCAGGCAGGGATGACCGGGGAGCTGTTTTTT.

The genes are TRBV6-1 and TRBJ1-2; D uncertain. V gave up 7 bases and J gave up 2 bases, with 5 bases separating them. Germline lookup yields CDR1 MNHNS and CDR2 SASEGT. This CDR3 is built from 11 residues. CDR3 bases: TGTGCCAGCACGCAGAACTATGGCTACACCTTC. This gives the protein CASTQNYGYTF.

This chain links TRBV7-2 with TRBJ2-7; 7 nucleotides agree with TRBD2. CDR1 is SGHTA and CDR2 is FQGNSA in the germline V gene. Trimming took 2 bases from V and 6 from J; bases not matched to a gene: 7. The CDR3 sequence is 14 residues long. CDR3 nucleotide sequence: TGTGCCAGCAGCTTATCGGGGGGATTCGGCGAGCAGTACTTC. Translated: CASSLSGGFGEQYF.

This chain uses TRBV6-1 with TRBJ2-7; TRBD2 matches 12 bases. J lost 4 bases, V lost 6 bases, and 7 bases had no gene match. The CDR3 covers 15 residues. Germline values: CDR1 MNHNS, CDR2 SASEGT. CDR3 sequence (DNA): TGTGCCAGCAGCGAGACTAGCGGGGGATCATACGAGCAGTACTTC. Protein sequence: CASSETSGGSYEQYF.

V is TRBV7-8 and J is TRBJ2-7, with D unresolved. The CDR3 consists of 12 residues. V gave up 7 bases and J gave up 4 bases, with 11 bases separating them. Per germline, CDR1 SGHVS and CDR2 FQNEAQ. CDR3 sequence reads: CASKGGRYEQYF. The CDR3 DNA follows: TGTGCCAGCAAAGGTGGGCGATACGAGCAGTACTTC.

The chain is built from TRBV27 and TRBJ2-1; 8 bases align to TRBD1. The V gene's germline CDR1 is MNHEY and CDR2 SMNVEV (reference sequence). V was pared by 8 bases and J by 5 bases, with 11 bases of the junction left unmatched. The length of the CDR3 is 15 residues. CDR3 DNA: TGTGCCAGCGGGAGAGGGACAGGTCCGCACAATGAGCAGTTCTTC. Residues: CASGRGTGPHNEQFF.

This clone has just a few counts. The V gene is TRBV4-1, the J gene TRBJ1-1, with TRBD1 matching over 7 bases. Germline CDR1 MGHRA, CDR2 YSYEKL. The length of the CDR3 is 17 residues. V was pared by 10 bases and J by 5 bases, with 22 bases of the junction left unmatched. The chain's CDR3 is CATKQGGETGLSTEAFF. CDR3 nucleotide sequence: TGCGCCACTAAGCAAGGAGGGGAGACAGGGCTGAGTACTGAAGCTTTCTTT.

The chain uses TRBV6-5 and TRBJ1-2; TRBD1 agrees at 7 bases. The CDR3 is made up of 14 amino acids. V was clipped by 6 bases and J by 4 bases; unmatched bases: 8. From germline, CDR1 is MNHEY and CDR2 SVGAGI. CDR3 sequence (DNA): TGTGCCAGCAGACGACAGGGCCTGGGCTATGGCTACACCTTC. Translating gives CASRRQGLGYGYTF.

The chain carries TRBV5-4 and TRBJ2-6; D unresolved. Trimming took 4 bases from V and 2 from J, leaving 16 bases between them. Germline CDR1 reads SGHNT; CDR2 reads YYREEE (reference sequence). The CDR3 totals 17 residues. CDR3 region: CASSPGLSLAGANVLTF. The DNA of the CDR3 is TGTGCCAGCAGCCCGGGTTTGTCGCTCGCTGGGGCCAACGTCCTGACTTTC.

This clone was seen a handful of times. This chain links TRBV5-4 with TRBJ2-1; 7 bases fit TRBD2. The CDR3 runs to 15 residues. Germline trimming cut 2 bases from V and 3 bases from J; bases unmatched to any gene: 5. Germline V gene data show CDR1 as SGHNT and CDR2 as YYREEE (reference sequence). The CDR3 reads CASSFAGVLYNEQFF. Written as DNA, the CDR3 is TGTGCCAGCAGCTTCGCGGGGGTTCTCTACAATGAGCAGTTCTTC.

This clone has a handful of counts. This chain uses TRBV18 with TRBJ1-1, with unresolved D. The CDR3 covers 14 residues. The V and J ends lost 3 bases and 1 base respectively, with 9 bases between them. CDR1 and CDR2 (germline): KGHSH, LQKENI. The DNA for the CDR3 is TGTGCCAGCTCACCGCCTTACAGGAACACTGAAGCTTTCTTT. Encoded protein: CASSPPYRNTEAFF. The full variable domain, its missing parts supplied by reference TRBV18 and TRBJ1-1, is NAGVMQNPRHLVRRRGQEARLRCSPMKGHSHVYWYRQLPEEGLKFMVYLQKENIIDESGMPKERFSAEFPKEGPSILRIQQVVRGDSAAYFCASSPPYRNTEAFFGQGTRLTVV.

The chain uses TRBV10-3 and TRBJ2-3; D remains ambiguous. This CDR3 spans 12 amino acids. Germline-derived CDR1 and CDR2 are ENHRY and SYGVKD. The V end lost 4 bases, the J end lost 6 bases, and 8 bases lay between the germline ends. DNA for the CDR3: TGTGCCATCAGTGCCCCCGGGGATACGCAGTATTTT. As protein: CAISAPGDTQYF.

This clone turned up a few times. The chain uses TRBV7-2 and TRBJ2-2, with TRBD1 matching over 10 bases. The CDR3 spans 16 residues. Unmatched junction bases numbered 8, after V lost 5 bases and J lost 5 bases. Germline V gene lookup returns CDR1 SGHTA and CDR2 FQGNSA. DNA of the CDR3: TGTGCCAGCAGCCTCCCAGGACAGGGGGTTACCGGGGAGCTGTTTTTT. The encoded protein is CASSLPGQGVTGELFF.

The rearrangement links TRBV7-2 to TRBJ2-2; D is possibly TRBD2 (5 bases). With 3 bases removed from V and 7 bases from J, the gap between germline ends came to 18 bases. The CDR3 length is 16 residues. Germline V gives CDR1 SGHTA, CDR2 FQGNSA. Here the CDR3 reads CASSFVSGNAGGELFF. The CDR3 region has the DNA TGTGCCAGCAGCTTCGTTTCGGGGAACGCAGGCGGGGAGCTGTTTTTT.

This clone was detected only a few times. The J gene is TRBJ1-5, the V gene TRBV18; 7 positions agree with TRBD1. The V and J ends lost 6 bases and 5 bases, in that order; junction bases with no gene match: 7. From germline, CDR1 is KGHSH and CDR2 LQKENI. This CDR3 has 14 residues. CDR3 sequence (DNA): TGTGCCAGCTCTCCCGACAGGGCTGATCAGCCCCAGCATTTT. This encodes CASSPDRADQPQHF.

In this sample, this clone turned up many times. The chain carries TRBV10-3 and TRBJ1-2; 8 bases line up with TRBD1. Germline V gene lookup returns CDR1 ENHRY and CDR2 SYGVKD. This CDR3 has 12 amino acids. Germline trimming cut 8 bases from V and 4 bases from J; bases unmatched to any gene: 3. CDR3 bases: TGTGCCATCGACAGGGGTGGCTATGGCTACACCTTC. This encodes CAIDRGGYGYTF.

This chain joins TRBV5-1 and TRBJ2-3; no clear D gene. CDR1 and CDR2 from the germline V gene are SGHRS and YFSETQ. This CDR3 is 15 amino acids long. V was clipped by 6 bases and J by 0 bases, with 14 bases between them. CDR3 sequence (DNA): TGCGCCAGCAACCTGGGCGATTCTAGCACAGATACGCAGTATTTT. Protein sequence: CASNLGDSSTDTQYF. Variable domain in full (rest from reference TRBV5-1 and TRBJ2-3): KAGVTQTPRYLIKTRGQQVTLSCSPISGHRSVSWYQQTPGQGLQFLFEYFSETQRNKGNFPGRFSGRQFSNSRSEMNVSTLELGDSALYLCASNLGDSSTDTQYFGPGTRLTVL.